The next 24 T cell receptor beta chains were all read from a single sample in a study of shared clonotypes between healthy human individuals. The method was immunoSEQ multiplex PCR; TCRdb's version includes in-frame clones alone and lacks a portion of them. The repertoire holds roughly 2.1 million clones, with 85% to 95% as singletons. CD45RO-negative cells were positively selected for CCR7, leaving out terminally differentiated effector memory CD45RA+ cells. Sequencing was carried out using naive CD8+ T cells from PBMCs. Receptor source: a man aged 18 to 35 in good health. Some clones in this sample may be carry-over from other donors' samples.

V gene TRBV30 combines with J gene TRBJ2-1; D call uncertain. Germline CDR1 GTSNPN, CDR2 SVGIG (reference sequence). V shed 3 bases and J shed 10 bases, with 10 bases lying between them. This CDR3 has 11 amino acids. The CDR3 bases are TGTGCCTGGAGCCCGAACAGCGAGCAGTTCTTC. This sequence encodes CAWSPNSEQFF.

The chain has TRBV11-2 and TRBJ1-2; TRBD1 aligns across 8 bases. CDR3 size: 15 residues. V dropped 5 bases and J dropped 2; count of bases not matched to a gene: 7. CDR1 SGHAT and CDR2 FQNNGV come from the germline V gene. CDR3 sequence: CASSTRTGLNYGYTF. CDR3 sequence (DNA): TGTGCCAGCAGCACGCGGACAGGGTTAAACTATGGCTACACCTTC.

The table lists this clone with a few counts. The V and J genes are TRBV2 and TRBJ1-1; no clear D. V gave up 2 bases and J gave up 0 bases, with 4 bases separating them. The CDR3 is 13 amino acids. In germline, CDR1 is SNHLY, CDR2 FYNNEI. The CDR3: CASSESLNTEAFF. CDR3 in DNA: TGTGCCAGCAGTGAATCCCTGAACACTGAAGCTTTCTTT.

This chain joins TRBV5-1 and TRBJ1-1, with D maybe TRBD1 (5 bases). CDR1 is SGHRS and CDR2 is YFSETQ in the germline V gene. The ends were cut back, 2 bases at V and 5 bases at J, with 13 bases in the middle. This CDR3 has 14 amino acids. This CDR3 reads CASSLTSGGTEAFF. CDR3 nucleotides: TGCGCCAGCAGCTTAACCTCTGGGGGTACTGAAGCTTTCTTT.

The CDR3 protein is CASSLKGTGFYGYTF. The CDR3 nucleotides are TGTGCCAGCAGTTTAAAGGGGACAGGCTTCTATGGCTACACCTTC. The chain links TRBV27 to TRBJ1-2; the match to TRBD1 covers 8 bases. Per the germline V gene, CDR1 is MNHEY and CDR2 is SMNVEV (reference sequence). The CDR3 is 15 residues long. With 2 bases clipped from V and 4 bases from J, the junction kept 6 bases outside the gene matches.

V gene TRBV25-1 combines with J gene TRBJ2-5; no reliable D call. Germline V gene lookup returns CDR1 MGHDK and CDR2 SYGVNS. V lost 4 bases to trimming and J lost 1 base, with 10 bases between them. This CDR3 contains 14 residues. The CDR3 DNA follows: TGTGCCAGCAGTGTACAACTGTTCCAAGAGACCCAGTACTTC. It specifies CASSVQLFQETQYF.

This sequence joins TRBV5-1 and TRBJ2-7; D is unresolved. V dropped 1 base and J dropped 3 bases, with 14 bases sitting between them. This CDR3 spans 15 amino acids. The germline gives CDR1 SGHRS, CDR2 YFSETQ. CDR3 DNA sequence: TGCGCCAGCAGCTTGACCGCAGGAAATTACTACGAGCAGTACTTC. It encodes CASSLTAGNYYEQYF. The entire variable domain, with the rest obtained from reference TRBV5-1 and TRBJ2-7, is as follows: KAGVTQTPRYLIKTRGQQVTLSCSPISGHRSVSWYQQTPGQGLQFLFEYFSETQRNKGNFPGRFSGRQFSNSRSEMNVSTLELGDSALYLCASSLTAGNYYEQYFGPGTRLTVT.

The CDR3 loop reads CASSQLIRVGNTEAFF. CDR3 DNA: TGTGCCAGCAGTCAACTAATAAGGGTGGGGAACACTGAAGCTTTCTTT. The chain couples TRBV9 to TRBJ1-1; D remains ambiguous. This CDR3 is built from 16 residues. CDR1 and CDR2 (germline): SGDLS, YYNGEE. Trimming cost V 5 bases and J 1 base, with 18 bases left between them.

This clone has just a few counts. The chain recombines TRBV7-9 with TRBJ2-1; possibly TRBD1 or TRBD2 for D (5 bases each). This CDR3 has 14 residues. The germline gives CDR1 SEHNR, CDR2 FQNEAQ (reference sequence). V was shortened by 4 bases and J by 6 bases, with 13 bases between the two germline ends. The CDR3 protein is CASSSGTSVNEQFF. For the CDR3, the DNA is TGTGCCAGCAGCTCCGGGACCTCTGTCAATGAGCAGTTCTTC. Full variable domain (missing parts from reference TRBV7-9 and TRBJ2-1): DTGVSQNPRHKITKRGQNVTFRCDPISEHNRLYWYRQTLGQGPEFLTYFQNEAQLEKSRLLSDRFSAERPKGSFSTLEIQRTEQGDSAMYLCASSSGTSVNEQFFGPGTRLTVL.

This sequence joins TRBV10-1 and TRBJ2-6; unclear D gene. Germline CDR1 is WNHNN and CDR2 is SYGVQD (reference sequence). V dropped 4 bases and J dropped 0 bases, with 10 bases sitting between them. The CDR3 loop spans 16 amino acids. CDR3 sequence (DNA): TGCGCCAGCAGTGGCCGTCCTGCCTCTGGGGCCAACGTCCTGACTTTC. Protein sequence: CASSGRPASGANVLTF.

V and J are TRBV9 and TRBJ1-2, with D unclear. This CDR3 has 16 amino acids. The ends were cut back, 0 bases at V and 1 base at J, with 13 bases in the middle. Germline CDR1 reads SGDLS; CDR2 reads YYNGEE. The CDR3 reads CASSVGSPPSNYGYTF. The CDR3, as DNA: TGTGCCAGCAGCGTAGGAAGCCCCCCTAGTAACTATGGCTACACCTTC.

J is TRBJ1-2 and V is TRBV29-1, with unresolved D. CDR1 is SQVTM and CDR2 is ANQGSEA in the germline V gene. V was shortened by 6 bases and J by 6 bases, with 11 bases between the two germline ends. This CDR3 region has 11 residues. The CDR3 DNA sequence: TGCAGCGTCAGTGGACTTAATGGCTACACCTTC. It specifies CSVSGLNGYTF.

The CDR3 reads CASSAIRLLVAEGPDTGELFF. CDR3 DNA: TGTGCCAGCAGTGCCATCAGGTTACTAGTGGCGGAAGGGCCGGACACCGGGGAGCTGTTTTTT. This rearrangement joins TRBV27 to TRBJ2-2, with D perhaps TRBD2 (5 bases). There are 21 residues in the CDR3. V was cut by 5 bases and J by 3 bases, with 31 bases left in between. CDR1 and CDR2 from the germline V gene are MNHEY and SMNVEV (reference sequence).

The rearrangement joins TRBV11-1 to TRBJ2-7; 11 bases are a match to TRBD2. Germline lookup yields CDR1 SGHAT and CDR2 FQDESV (reference sequence). The trim removed 5 bases at V and 5 bases at J, leaving 8 bases unmatched. The CDR3 length is 15 residues. The CDR3: CASSARLAGGHEQYF. As DNA, the CDR3 is TGTGCCAGCAGCGCCCGTTTAGCGGGAGGGCACGAGCAGTACTTC.

The V and J genes are TRBV25-1 and TRBJ2-1; TRBD2 matches 7 bases. Looked up from germline, CDR1 is MGHDK and CDR2 is SYGVNS. Trimming took 2 bases from V and 8 from J; bases not matched to a gene: 3. This CDR3 is built from 13 residues. The CDR3 loop is CASSEGGSDEQFF. In DNA form, the CDR3 reads TGTGCCAGCAGTGAAGGCGGGAGCGATGAGCAGTTCTTC.

This clone was detected only once. The chain combines TRBV7-9 with TRBJ1-5, with a tentative D call TRBD1 (5 bases). Trimming took off 1 base at V and 3 bases at J, with 13 bases between the two ends. Germline CDR1 and CDR2: SEHNR and FQNEAQ (reference sequence). This CDR3 is 16 amino acids long. CDR3: CASSLVTGHNNQPQHF. The DNA of the CDR3 is TGTGCCAGCAGCTTAGTGACTGGACACAACAATCAGCCCCAGCATTTT.

The V call is TRBV5-6, the J call TRBJ2-7; 10 bases are shared with TRBD1. Looked up from germline, CDR1 is SGHDT and CDR2 is YYEEEE. The CDR3 is 15 residues long. Trimming cost V 4 bases and J 5 bases; bases outside gene matches: 9. The CDR3 DNA reads as TGTGCCAGCAGCGAACCGACAGGGGGCCAGGACGAGCAGTACTTC. This sequence encodes CASSEPTGGQDEQYF.

J is TRBJ2-7 and V is TRBV28; a possible D gene is TRBD2 (6 bases). CDR1 is MDHEN, CDR2 SYDVKM, per germline. V was shortened by 11 bases and J by 5 bases, with 22 bases between the two germline ends. The CDR3 contains 14 residues. CDR3: CAVQDWGDSHEQYF. In nucleotides, the CDR3 is TGTGCCGTACAAGACTGGGGGGATTCCCACGAGCAGTACTTC.

The rearrangement joins TRBV9 to TRBJ1-2; a possible D gene is TRBD1 (6 bases). The CDR3 has 15 residues. The germline CDR1 and CDR2 sequences are SGDLS and YYNGEE. V was shortened by 2 bases and J by 0 bases, with 11 bases between the two germline ends. The CDR3 bases are TGTGCCAGCAGCGTCGGGGGACAACCTAACTATGGCTACACCTTC. Its translation is CASSVGGQPNYGYTF.

As regards this clone: Its ends do not fully match the called genes, so a read error is possible. The identical CDR3 is also encoded by other nucleotide sequences in the sample. The CDR3 is CASSEFDSGPKPQHF. CDR3 bases: TGTGCCAGCAGTGAATTTGATTCCGGTCCAAAGCCTCAGCATTTT. The chain joins TRBV6-1 to TRBJ1-5; the D is unclear. The germline CDR1 and CDR2 sequences are MNHNS and SASEGT. The CDR3 contains 15 residues.

This clone came up once. The chain combines TRBV19 with TRBJ1-4, with 8 bases aligning to TRBD1. This CDR3 region has 15 residues. J was trimmed by 7 bases and V by 9 bases; bases with no gene match: 13. From germline, CDR1 is LNHDA and CDR2 SQIVND (reference sequence). The CDR3 nucleotides are TGTGCCAGCCACCAGGACAGGGAAGGGCTTGAAAAACTGTTTTTT. Residues: CASHQDREGLEKLFF.

This chain joins TRBV4-1 and TRBJ2-2; D call uncertain. The CDR3 is made up of 11 amino acids. Germline V CDR1 and CDR2: MGHRA, YSYEKL. V was trimmed by 6 bases and J by 7 bases, leaving 6 bases between them. The CDR3: CASSELGELFF. DNA of the CDR3: TGCGCCAGCAGTGAGCTCGGGGAGCTGTTTTTT.

The chain joins TRBV28 to TRBJ2-1; TRBD2 might be the D (5 bases). The CDR3 is 15 amino acids. V lost 8 bases, J lost 2 bases, and 16 bases lay in between. From germline, CDR1 is MDHEN and CDR2 SYDVKM. CDR3 sequence reads: CASRYHSGTYNEQFF. CDR3 bases: TGTGCCAGCCGATATCATTCCGGGACCTACAATGAGCAGTTCTTC.

This clone came up once. The chain recombines TRBV5-1 with TRBJ2-7; perhaps TRBD2 as D (5 bases). Germline-derived CDR1 and CDR2 are SGHRS and YFSETQ. There are 15 residues in the CDR3. V lost 2 bases and J lost 5, with 17 bases in between. CDR3 bases: TGCGCCAGCAGCTTCGACGGACCCCCGGGGAACGAGCAGTACTTC. Protein sequence: CASSFDGPPGNEQYF.